Listed here are 9 T cell receptor beta chains from one sample, sequenced in a study of graft-versus-host responses after intestinal transplantation. Investigators treated the graft tissue so that it released intraepithelial and lamina propria lymphocytes. The repertoire was sequenced with immunoSEQ multiplex PCR; TCRdb's copy has only in-frame clones and lacks some. Of about 20,000 clones listed, around 78% are singletons. The sample consisted of ileum tissue, taken 12 days after intestinal transplant. These receptors originate from a human patient who received an intestinal transplant, so some T cells may come from the graft donor.

CDR3 sequence: CASSPSGGPDTQYF. For the CDR3, the DNA is TGTGCCAGCAGCCCTAGCGGGGGGCCAGATACGCAGTATTTT. J is TRBJ2-3 and V is TRBV7-3, with 11 bases aligning to TRBD2. In germline, CDR1 is SGHTA, CDR2 FQGTGA. V trimming: 5 bases; J trimming: 4 bases; junction bases outside the gene matches: 2. This CDR3 is 14 amino acids long.

This clone was seen only a few times. The J gene is TRBJ2-3, the V gene TRBV7-3; a possible D gene is TRBD2 (5 bases). There are 15 residues in the CDR3. V was clipped by 1 base and J by 2 bases, with 10 bases between them. The germline V gene has CDR1 SGHTA and CDR2 FQGTGA. The DNA for the CDR3 is TGTGCCAGCAGCTTAAGCCGGGGATACACAGATACGCAGTATTTT. Translating it yields CASSLSRGYTDTQYF.

V gene TRBV4-2 combines with J gene TRBJ1-5, with 7 bases aligning to TRBD1. The CDR3 spans 24 residues. Germline V CDR1 and CDR2: LGHNA, YNFKEQ. Unmatched junction bases numbered 32, after V lost 6 bases and J lost 0 bases. CDR3 residues: CASRQQGTREKESPTLYSNQPQHF. CDR3 coding DNA: TGTGCCAGCAGGCAACAGGGGACACGGGAAAAGGAATCGCCCACGCTGTATAGCAATCAGCCCCAGCATTTT.

The CDR3 region is CASSFLLNSPLHF. The CDR3 DNA sequence: TGTGCCAGCAGCTTCCTTCTTAATTCACCCCTCCACTTT. This chain joins TRBV11-3 and TRBJ1-6, with no clear D. Germline V gene sequence: CDR1 SGHNT, CDR2 YENEEA. V lost 3 bases and J 6 bases, leaving 6 bases between the germline ends. This CDR3 has 13 residues.

V is TRBV7-9 and J is TRBJ2-2; the match to TRBD1 covers 8 bases. This CDR3 has 16 residues. Germline CDR1 SEHNR, CDR2 FQNEAQ (reference sequence). Losses at the gene ends were 5 bases for V and 8 bases for J; bases not matched to a gene: 13. In DNA form, the CDR3 reads TGTGCCAGCAGCCCCCGGACAGGGATGAAATGGGGGGAGCTGTTTTTT. Residues: CASSPRTGMKWGELFF.

The V call is TRBV11-2, the J call TRBJ2-1; D ambiguous. The CDR3 spans 15 residues. Per the germline V gene, CDR1 is SGHAT and CDR2 is FQNNGV. Trimming removed 6 bases from V and 4 bases from J, with 16 bases in between. The CDR3 loop reads CASRVAPIWYNEQFF. The CDR3 nucleotides read TGTGCCAGCAGGGTAGCCCCCATTTGGTACAATGAGCAGTTCTTC.

This chain connects TRBV6-4 to TRBJ2-2, with 8 bases matching TRBD2. Germline V gene sequence: CDR1 MRHNA, CDR2 SNTAGT. The J segment lost 3 bases and the V segment lost 8 bases, leaving 5 bases of the junction unmatched. The CDR3 sequence is 14 residues long. CDR3: CASSGGVDTGELFF. CDR3 nucleotides: TGTGCCAGCTCCGGGGGGGTCGACACCGGGGAGCTGTTTTTT.

The V call is TRBV2, the J call TRBJ2-7; 8 bases map to TRBD1. Trimming took 4 bases from V and 2 from J; bases not matched to a gene: 7. The CDR3 has 15 residues. Germline V gene lookup returns CDR1 SNHLY and CDR2 FYNNEI. The CDR3 sequence is CASSADRGNPYEQYF. The CDR3, as DNA: TGTGCCAGCAGTGCAGACAGGGGTAACCCCTACGAGCAGTACTTC.

The chain recombines TRBV2 with TRBJ2-5; the match to TRBD1 covers 7 bases. CDR1 and CDR2 (germline): SNHLY, FYNNEI. The J segment lost 5 bases and the V segment lost 4 bases, leaving 10 bases of the junction unmatched. The CDR3 contains 15 residues. CDR3 sequence: CASSATGGRGETQYF. The CDR3 DNA sequence: TGTGCCAGCAGTGCGACAGGAGGCAGGGGGGAGACCCAGTACTTC.